What follows are 11 T cell receptor beta chains derived from one specimen sequenced in a study of blood T cell repertoires in COVID-19. Only in-frame clones appear in the TCRdb table, and some are missing; sequencing was by immunoSEQ multiplex PCR. Here the sample spans hundreds of thousands of clones, roughly 90% being singletons. Sequencing input: PBMCs or T cells enriched from blood (not recorded which). The source of these receptors is a man aged 55-75 years who had recovered from COVID-19.

V is TRBV11-3 and J is TRBJ1-5, with D perhaps TRBD1 (6 bases). There are 14 residues in the CDR3. Per germline, CDR1 SGHNT and CDR2 YENEEA. With 3 bases removed from V and 7 bases from J, the gap between germline ends came to 13 bases. The CDR3 sequence: CASSLVDRYQPQHF. CDR3 nucleotides: TGTGCCAGCAGCTTGGTAGACAGGTACCAGCCCCAGCATTTT.

This chain uses TRBV12-5 with TRBJ2-7; TRBD1 agrees at 11 bases. The CDR3 has 15 amino acids. The V gene's germline CDR1 is LGHNT and CDR2 FRNRAP. V dropped 6 bases and J dropped 1; count of bases not matched to a gene: 5. The chain's CDR3 is CASGSDRGPSYEQYF. As DNA, the CDR3 is TGTGCTAGTGGCTCGGACAGGGGGCCGTCCTACGAGCAGTACTTC. Filled out from reference TRBV12-5 and TRBJ2-7, the complete variable domain reads DARVTQTPRHKVTEMGQEVTMRCQPILGHNTVFWYRQTMMQGLELLAYFRNRAPLDDSGMPKDRFSAEMPDATLATLKIQPSEPRDSAVYFCASGSDRGPSYEQYFGPGTRLTVT.

V usage is TRBV2 and J usage is TRBJ1-4; D unclear. The CDR3 consists of 14 residues. The germline CDR1 and CDR2 sequences are SNHLY and FYNNEI. Trimming left V 6 bases short and J 1 base short, with 9 bases between. CDR3 DNA sequence: TGTGCCAGCAGGGTACATGAAACTAATGAAAAACTGTTTTTT. This codes for CASRVHETNEKLFF. The full variable domain, its missing parts supplied by reference TRBV2 and TRBJ1-4, is EPEVTQTPSHQVTQMGQEVILRCVPISNHLYFYWYRQILGQKVEFLVSFYNNEISEKSEIFDDQFSVERPDGSNFTLKIRSTKLEDSAMYFCASRVHETNEKLFFGSGTQLSVL.

The rearrangement uses TRBV15 and TRBJ2-1, with TRBD2 as a possible D gene (6 bases). The CDR3 consists of 16 residues. Germline values: CDR1 LNHNV, CDR2 YYDKDF (reference sequence). Trimming shortened V by 1 base and J by 7 bases, and 17 bases separated the two germline ends. Written as DNA, the CDR3 is TGTGCCACCAGCAGAGCGGTCGGGGGATCCGGGAATGAGCAGTTCTTC. Protein product: CATSRAVGGSGNEQFF.

This chain links TRBV3-1 (or the pseudogene TRBV3-2) with TRBJ2-1; 10 positions match TRBD2. In germline, CDR1 is LGHDT, CDR2 YNNKEL (reference sequence). The CDR3 covers 18 residues. V trimming: 1 base; J trimming: 5 bases; junction bases outside the gene matches: 11. As DNA, the CDR3 is TGTGCCAGCAGCCAAGGTAAACTAGCGGGACCACCTGACAATGAGCAGTTCTTC. It encodes CASSQGKLAGPPDNEQFF.

The chain couples TRBV4-1 to TRBJ2-1; 9 bases fit TRBD2. Germline CDR1 reads MGHRA; CDR2 reads YSYEKL. CDR3 size: 16 residues. V was clipped by 1 base and J by 7 bases; unmatched bases: 8. CDR3 in amino acids: CASSQVRSGSRNEQFF. DNA for the CDR3: TGCGCCAGCAGCCAAGTCCGTAGCGGGAGCCGTAATGAGCAGTTCTTC.

The chain is built from TRBV11-3 and TRBJ1-1, with D hard to call. The germline V gene encodes CDR1 SGHNT and CDR2 YENEEA. V dropped 1 base and J dropped 9 bases, with 12 bases sitting between them. This CDR3 is 13 amino acids long. The CDR3 here is CASSLGERKKAFF. CDR3 bases: TGTGCCAGCAGCTTAGGGGAGAGGAAGAAAGCTTTCTTT.

The V call is TRBV2, the J call TRBJ2-6; TRBD1 matches at 9 bases. The V and J ends lost 4 bases and 3 bases, in that order; junction bases with no gene match: 7. The CDR3 spans 17 residues. From germline, CDR1 is SNHLY and CDR2 FYNNEI. For the CDR3, the DNA is TGTGCCAGCAGTGGCGGACAGGGGCCGTATGGGGCCAACGTCCTGACTTTC. Translating it yields CASSGGQGPYGANVLTF. The full variable domain, completed using reference TRBV2 and TRBJ2-6, is EPEVTQTPSHQVTQMGQEVILRCVPISNHLYFYWYRQILGQKVEFLVSFYNNEISEKSEIFDDQFSVERPDGSNFTLKIRSTKLEDSAMYFCASSGGQGPYGANVLTFGAGSRLTVL.

The rearrangement joins TRBV21-1 to TRBJ2-5; TRBD1, the table's D call, lacks a check against the DNA. TRBV21-1 is deemed a pseudogene. The CDR3 contains 19 residues. CDR3: CASSKGPPLLGQSRETQYF. The CDR3, as DNA: TGTGCCAGCAGCAAAGGACCCCCGCTGTTGGGACAGTCTAGAGAGACCCAGTACTTC.

This rearrangement joins TRBV28 to TRBJ2-5, with 15 nucleotides matching TRBD2. The germline V gene has CDR1 MDHEN and CDR2 SYDVKM. The CDR3 totals 17 residues. V was pared by 4 bases and J by 5 bases, with 8 bases of the junction left unmatched. CDR3 loop: CASSSRTSGRAGETQYF. CDR3 sequence (DNA): TGTGCCAGCAGTTCCCGGACTAGCGGGAGGGCCGGGGAGACCCAGTACTTC.

V and J are TRBV27 and TRBJ1-1, with 8 bases lining up with TRBD1. Germline V lookup: CDR1 MNHEY, CDR2 SMNVEV (reference sequence). V trimming: 7 bases; J trimming: 3 bases; junction bases outside the gene matches: 7. CDR3 size: 14 residues. CDR3 sequence (DNA): TGTGCCAGCAAGAAACAGGGGGTTTACACTGAAGCTTTCTTT. Translated: CASKKQGVYTEAFF.